This T cell receptor beta chain was recorded in a study of neurological immune-mediated disorders. Findings of the study overall: The study found the most TCR clonal expansion in HTLV-1-associated myelopathy and the least in multiple sclerosis, below healthy controls. None of the CDR3 amino acid sequences of expanded clones recurred across subjects, suggesting private repertoires in all groups.

On this clonotype: Its target is unknown.

V dropped 10 bases and J dropped 0; count of bases not matched to a gene: 4. This CDR3 region has 14 residues. Per germline, CDR1 LGHDT and CDR2 YNNKEL (reference sequence). By 5'RACE with 10-nucleotide random UMIs, the cDNA was made. TCRdb re-called the 5' RACE reads with MiXCR, one entry per CDR3 protein. This sample yields 53,000 or so distinct CDR3 sequences, of which 10% to 15% are seen a single time; roughly 10% belongs to the top ten. The receptor's source is a woman in her fifties or sixties with HTLV-1-associated myelopathy (HAM/TSP). Sequenced input: PBMCs. The V gene is TRBV3-1, the J gene TRBJ2-2; TRBD2 aligns across 8 bases. CDR3 loop: CAIGGAANTGELFF. The CDR3, as DNA: TGTGCCATCGGGGGGGCCGCGAACACCGGGGAGCTGTTTTTT.